The 29 T cell receptor beta chains below come from one sample, sequenced in a study of blood T cell repertoires in COVID-19. The data were produced by immunoSEQ multiplex PCR, yet TCRdb's version contains in-frame clones alone and is incomplete. There are around 32,000 clones in the sample; just over 85% occur only once, and more than 5.5% lies in the top ten. The sample consisted of peripheral blood. These receptors came from a woman aged 80 or over with active or convalescent COVID-19.

The rearrangement joins TRBV2 to TRBJ2-3; 8 bases agree with TRBD2. Germline-derived CDR1 and CDR2 are SNHLY and FYNNEI. Germline trimming cut 0 bases from V and 10 bases from J; bases unmatched to any gene: 0. This CDR3 comprises 12 residues. This CDR3 is CASSEARGAQYF. The CDR3 DNA is TGTGCCAGCAGTGAAGCGCGGGGGGCGCAGTATTTT.

J is TRBJ1-4 and V is TRBV5-1; D not resolved. In germline, CDR1 is SGHRS, CDR2 YFSETQ. The CDR3 has 15 residues. Trimming removed 4 bases at V and 3 bases at J, with 13 bases between. The CDR3 spells CASSPGEAANEKLFF. The CDR3 DNA follows: TGCGCCAGCAGCCCTGGGGAAGCGGCTAATGAAAAACTGTTTTTT.

The chain has TRBV30 and TRBJ1-2, with 9 bases aligning to TRBD1. Per germline, CDR1 GTSNPN and CDR2 SVGIG (reference sequence). The V gene end was trimmed by 5 bases and the J gene end by 5 bases; junction bases not matched to a gene: 6. The CDR3 is 13 amino acids. CDR3 sequence (DNA): TGTGCCTGGTTTGACAGGGGGTATTATGGCTACACCTTC. It is translated as CAWFDRGYYGYTF.

J is TRBJ1-6 and V is TRBV18; 10 bases map to TRBD1. This CDR3 is 16 amino acids long. Germline V lookup: CDR1 KGHSH, CDR2 LQKENI. The junction had 8 bases not matched to a gene; V was cut back by 2 bases and J by 10 bases. The DNA of the CDR3 is TGTGCCAGCTCACCAAATAGGGGGGACAGGGGATCACCCCTCCACTTT. Protein sequence: CASSPNRGDRGSPLHF.

CDR3 DNA sequence: TGTGCTAGTGGTTTGGTCTCCCACACGGGGGGCTGGACTAGCGGGAGATTCTACAATGAGCAGTTCTTC. Protein: CASGLVSHTGGWTSGRFYNEQFF. The chain uses TRBV12-5 and TRBJ2-1, with 13 nucleotides matching TRBD2. The germline V gene encodes CDR1 LGHNT and CDR2 FRNRAP. The CDR3 loop spans 23 amino acids. Germline trimming cut 0 bases from V and 3 bases from J; bases unmatched to any gene: 20. Using reference TRBV12-5 and TRBJ2-1 for the parts outside the CDR3, the full variable domain is DARVTQTPRHKVTEMGQEVTMRCQPILGHNTVFWYRQTMMQGLELLAYFRNRAPLDDSGMPKDRFSAEMPDATLATLKIQPSEPRDSAVYFCASGLVSHTGGWTSGRFYNEQFFGPGTRLTVL.

This chain connects TRBV7-9 to TRBJ1-1, with D possibly matching TRBD1 (6 bases). Trimming pared 3 bases from V and 4 bases from J, leaving 15 bases between. The CDR3 is 15 residues long. Per germline, CDR1 SEHNR and CDR2 FQNEAQ (reference sequence). This CDR3 is CASSFLNREITEAFF. The CDR3 DNA sequence: TGTGCCAGCAGCTTCCTAAACAGGGAAATCACTGAAGCTTTCTTT.

The chain carries TRBV6-4 and TRBJ2-3, with 10 bases identical to TRBD1. Germline-derived CDR1 and CDR2 are MRHNA and SNTAGT. The ends lost 4 bases at V and 1 base at J; junction bases unmatched: 2. The CDR3 sequence is 15 residues long. The CDR3 DNA reads as TGTGCCAGCAGTGCGGACAGGGGGGGCACAGATACGCAGTATTTT. Residues: CASSADRGGTDTQYF.

The V and J genes are TRBV9 and TRBJ2-5, with 14 bases lining up with TRBD2. This CDR3 has 18 residues. The V gene's germline CDR1 is SGDLS and CDR2 YYNGEE. V lost 0 bases, J lost 2 bases, and 6 bases stayed unmatched. CDR3 sequence: CASSVAPGTSGGQETQYF. DNA of the CDR3: TGTGCCAGCAGCGTAGCCCCCGGGACTAGCGGGGGACAAGAGACCCAGTACTTC.

The chain recombines TRBV19 with TRBJ1-4; 10 bases agree with TRBD1. The ends lost 7 bases at V and 5 bases at J; junction bases unmatched: 13. The V gene's germline CDR1 is LNHDA and CDR2 SQIVND (reference sequence). This CDR3 has 17 residues. CDR3: CASNRRDRGALNEKLFF. The CDR3 nucleotides are TGTGCCAGTAACCGACGGGACAGGGGTGCGCTAAATGAAAAACTGTTTTTT. Full variable domain (remainder filled in from reference TRBV19 and TRBJ1-4): DGGITQSPKYLFRKEGQNVTLSCEQNLNHDAMYWYRQDPGQGLRLIYYSQIVNDFQKGDIAEGYSVSREKKESFPLTVTSAQKNPTAFYLCASNRRDRGALNEKLFFGSGTQLSVL.

As DNA, the CDR3 is TGTGCCAGCAGCATCGGGACTAGCGGGGGGGCAACTGATACGCAGTATTTT. Encoded protein: CASSIGTSGGATDTQYF. The genes are TRBV9 and TRBJ2-3, with 16 bases identical to TRBD2. The CDR3 runs 17 residues. Germline loops: CDR1 SGDLS, CDR2 YYNGEE. V trimming: 4 bases; J trimming: 6 bases; junction bases outside the gene matches: 8.

The V and J genes are TRBV18 and TRBJ2-1; 10 bases match TRBD2. The germline gives CDR1 KGHSH, CDR2 LQKENI. After removal of 4 bases from V and 8 bases from J, the junction contained 11 bases not matched to a gene. The CDR3 has 16 amino acids. The CDR3 protein is CASSLSQRGGPDEQFF. The DNA of the CDR3 is TGTGCCAGCTCACTGAGTCAGCGGGGGGGCCCGGATGAGCAGTTCTTC.

V and J are TRBV12-5 and TRBJ2-1; 8 positions match TRBD2. Germline CDR1 and CDR2: LGHNT and FRNRAP. With 0 bases clipped from V and 7 bases from J, the junction kept 5 bases outside the gene matches. The CDR3 runs 15 residues. The CDR3 coding sequence is TGTGCTAGTGGTTTGGTAAGCGGGAGCTTTAATGAGCAGTTCTTC. This gives the protein CASGLVSGSFNEQFF.

The J gene is TRBJ2-2, the V gene TRBV12-3 or TRBV12-4, with D uncertain. CDR3 length equals 12 residues. Trimming left V 6 bases short and J 7 bases short, with 9 bases between. The DNA of the CDR3 is TGTGCCAGCAGCCGCAGGATCGGGGAGCTGTTTTTT. Translation: CASSRRIGELFF.

The chain links TRBV11-2 to TRBJ2-1, with D possibly TRBD1 on 6 matching bases. This CDR3 is built from 14 residues. CDR1 and CDR2 from the germline V gene are SGHAT and FQNNGV. Trimming removed 7 bases from V and 5 bases from J, with 15 bases in between. CDR3 loop: CASTTDRINNEQFF. Here the CDR3 DNA reads TGTGCCAGCACCACCGACAGGATCAACAATGAGCAGTTCTTC.

The CDR3: CASGLYAGDTDTQYF. The DNA for the CDR3 is TGTGCCAGCGGGTTGTACGCGGGAGATACAGATACGCAGTATTTT. The chain employs TRBV28 and TRBJ2-3, with 7 bases identical to TRBD2. CDR3 size: 15 residues. V lost 8 bases to trimming and J lost 3 bases; unmatched junction nucleotides: 11. CDR1 and CDR2 from the germline V gene are MDHEN and SYDVKM. Variable domain in full (rest from reference TRBV28 and TRBJ2-3): DVKVTQSSRYLVKRTGEKVFLECVQDMDHENMFWYRQDPGLGLRLIYFSYDVKMKEKGDIPEGYSVSREKKERFSLILESASTNQTSMYLCASGLYAGDTDTQYFGPGTRLTVL.

This chain joins TRBV19 and TRBJ2-1, with 12 bases aligning to TRBD1. Germline trimming cut 3 bases from V and 5 bases from J; bases unmatched to any gene: 14. The CDR3 consists of 19 residues. The V gene's germline CDR1 is LNHDA and CDR2 SQIVND (reference sequence). The CDR3, as DNA: TGTGCCAGTAGTATTTGGGGGACAGGGGGCACGCAGGGGAACAATGAGCAGTTCTTC. Amino acid sequence: CASSIWGTGGTQGNNEQFF.

V is TRBV11-3 and J is TRBJ2-3; D is unclear. From germline, CDR1 is SGHNT and CDR2 YENEEA. The CDR3 spans 15 residues. The V end was cut by 0 bases, the J end by 5 bases, with 12 bases between. The CDR3 protein is CASSLDRYSGDTQYF. In DNA, the CDR3 is TGTGCCAGCAGCTTAGATAGGTATTCGGGAGATACGCAGTATTTT.

V gene TRBV11-3 combines with J gene TRBJ2-7, with 9 positions matching TRBD2. CDR3 length: 18 amino acids. Germline trimming cut 2 bases from V and 2 bases from J; bases unmatched to any gene: 13. Germline CDR1 SGHNT, CDR2 YENEEA. The CDR3 bases are TGTGCCAGCAGCTTATTGTGCACTTGGCGGGGGGGGACCTACGAGCAGTACTTC. Encoded protein: CASSLLCTWRGGTYEQYF.

The chain uses TRBV6-6 and TRBJ2-4; D possibly corresponds to TRBD1 (5 bases). The V end was cut by 4 bases, the J end by 6 bases, with 10 bases between. The CDR3 loop spans 13 amino acids. Germline CDR1 reads MNHNY; CDR2 reads SVGAGI (reference sequence). This chain's CDR3 is CASSLGQGNIQYF. In DNA form, the CDR3 reads TGTGCCAGCAGTTTGGGCCAGGGAAACATTCAGTACTTC.

The J gene is TRBJ2-2, the V gene TRBV12-5; possible D gene TRBD2, 6 bases. Germline V gene lookup returns CDR1 LGHNT and CDR2 FRNRAP. The germline V and J ends were trimmed by 6 bases and 0 bases, with 14 bases remaining between them. This CDR3 is 16 amino acids long. The CDR3 sequence is CASGERGSTNTGELFF. CDR3 coding DNA: TGTGCTAGTGGCGAACGGGGGAGTACGAACACCGGGGAGCTGTTTTTT.

The chain uses TRBV5-8 and TRBJ1-5; 9 bases fit TRBD1. After removal of 4 bases from V and 4 bases from J, the junction contained 12 bases not matched to a gene. The CDR3 is 17 amino acids. CDR1 and CDR2 (germline): SGHTS, YDEGEE. The CDR3 nucleotides are TGTGCCAGCAGCAGAAATTTAGGGACAGGGAAAAATCAGCCCCAGCATTTT. Translating gives CASSRNLGTGKNQPQHF.

The sample holds one count of this clone. The chain employs TRBV9 and TRBJ2-7, with 8 nucleotides matching TRBD1. V lost 0 bases to trimming and J lost 4 bases; unmatched junction nucleotides: 6. The V gene's germline CDR1 is SGDLS and CDR2 YYNGEE. The CDR3 runs to 15 residues. The DNA for the CDR3 is TGTGCCAGCAGCGTAGGGGCAGGGGGCAGTTACGAGCAGTACTTC. This encodes CASSVGAGGSYEQYF.

This chain connects TRBV7-2 to TRBJ2-2; 8 bases match TRBD1. J lost 8 bases, V lost 1 base, and 6 bases had no gene match. CDR3 length: 15 amino acids. Looked up from germline, CDR1 is SGHTA and CDR2 is FQGNSA. The CDR3 sequence: CASSLVGTGVGELFF. The CDR3 coding sequence is TGTGCCAGCAGCTTAGTGGGGACAGGCGTAGGGGAGCTGTTTTTT.

V usage is TRBV3-1 (or the pseudogene TRBV3-2) and J usage is TRBJ2-5; 13 bases map to TRBD2. This CDR3 spans 16 amino acids. With 5 bases clipped from V and 2 bases from J, the junction kept 5 bases outside the gene matches. Germline loops: CDR1 LGHDT, CDR2 YNNKEL (reference sequence). This CDR3 reads CASSLRLAGGQETQYF. The CDR3 DNA reads as TGTGCCAGCAGCTTACGACTAGCGGGGGGACAAGAGACCCAGTACTTC.

This chain links TRBV11-2 with TRBJ2-2; TRBD1 matches 7 bases. Germline V gene lookup returns CDR1 SGHAT and CDR2 FQNNGV. Trimming cost V 5 bases and J 7 bases; bases outside gene matches: 13. This CDR3 has 16 amino acids. CDR3 residues: CASSPRDSRWDGELFF. The CDR3 region has the DNA TGTGCCAGCAGCCCCCGGGACAGCCGCTGGGACGGGGAGCTGTTTTTT. Drawing the rest from reference TRBV11-2 and TRBJ2-2, the complete variable domain is EAGVAQSPRYKIIEKRQSVAFWCNPISGHATLYWYQQILGQGPKLLIQFQNNGVVDDSQLPKDRFSAERLKGVDSTLKIQPAKLEDSAVYLCASSPRDSRWDGELFFGEGSRLTVL.

The chain links TRBV2 to TRBJ1-5; TRBD1 matches at 7 bases. The V gene's germline CDR1 is SNHLY and CDR2 FYNNEI. CDR3 length: 14 residues. J gave up 4 bases and V 4 bases, and 4 bases lay outside the gene matches. The CDR3 loop is CASSVRDSNQPQHF. The CDR3 coding sequence is TGTGCCAGCAGTGTCCGGGACAGTAATCAGCCCCAGCATTTT.

This sequence joins TRBV6-6 and TRBJ1-2; TRBD1 agrees at 8 bases. The CDR3 extends over 16 amino acids. V lost 5 bases and J lost 0; bases outside the gene matches: 8. Germline V gene lookup returns CDR1 MNHNY and CDR2 SVGAGI (reference sequence). The CDR3 loop reads CASSPGTGRSNYGYTF. The CDR3 coding sequence is TGTGCCAGCAGTCCCGGGACAGGCCGTTCTAACTATGGCTACACCTTC.

This chain uses TRBV3-1 (or the pseudogene TRBV3-2) with TRBJ1-6; 8 bases match TRBD1. The CDR3 is 15 residues long. Germline-derived CDR1 and CDR2 are LGHDT and YNNKEL (reference sequence). V gave up 1 base and J gave up 10 bases; unmatched junction bases: 6. The CDR3 reads CASSQVTGGASPLHF. CDR3 in DNA: TGTGCCAGCAGCCAAGTTACAGGGGGAGCCTCACCCCTCCACTTT.

The chain combines TRBV18 with TRBJ1-5; 10 bases line up with TRBD1. CDR1 and CDR2 (germline): KGHSH, LQKENI. The CDR3 sequence is 18 residues long. Trimming cost V 3 bases and J 3 bases; bases outside gene matches: 11. The CDR3 loop reads CASSPDGVGTGANQPQHF. CDR3 nucleotide sequence: TGTGCCAGCTCACCGGACGGGGTTGGGACAGGGGCCAATCAGCCCCAGCATTTT.